These 10 T cell receptor beta chains were all obtained from the same sample, sequenced in a study of T-cell memory formation after mild COVID-19 (dated by TCRdb to the early 2020s). Preparation of the library involved 5' RACE. Sequencer: Illumina NovaSeq 6000. TCRdb ran its own pipeline on the public reads, namely fastp trimming at Q25 and MiXCR clone calling, and kept in-frame beta chains. Rows matching on CDR3 protein sequence are summarized as one entry with the most common DNA and genes. The sample table shows about half a million distinct CDR3 sequences, and about 20% are seen once. The ten largest make up around an eighth of the sample. Sequencing used PBMCs or a T cell subset sorted from them (not recorded which). The receptors were sampled from an adult woman who had mild COVID-19 (a few samples of this study predate the infection). The sample titles of this study are shuffled in the database, so cell type and time point are left out; the donor was told from shared clones.

Ten or more counts support this clonotype. The gene calls are TRBV4-1 and TRBJ1-5; perhaps TRBD1 as D (6 bases). Trimming removed 4 bases at V and 1 base at J, with 8 bases between. Germline CDR1 and CDR2: MGHRA and YSYEKL. The CDR3 extends over 14 amino acids. In DNA form, the CDR3 reads TGCGCCAGCAGCCCGGACAGAAGCAATCAGCCCCAGCATTTT. It is translated as CASSPDRSNQPQHF.

The chain combines TRBV2 with TRBJ2-7; D perhaps matches TRBD1 (5 bases). Deletions cut 1 base from V and 6 bases from J, with 10 bases between. From germline, CDR1 is SNHLY and CDR2 FYNNEI. The length of the CDR3 is 13 residues. CDR3 residues: CASSEEGLGEQYF. CDR3 coding DNA: TGTGCCAGCAGTGAAGAGGGGCTCGGCGAGCAGTACTTC.

This clonotype occurred a few times. As DNA, the CDR3 is TGCGCCAGCAGCTTGGCAGTCCCCCCGCAGGGGGTCCAAGAGACCCAGTACTTC. This gives the protein CASSLAVPPQGVQETQYF. The V call is TRBV5-1, the J call TRBJ2-5; TRBD1 aligns across 7 bases. The CDR3 sequence is 18 residues long. The germline V gene has CDR1 SGHRS and CDR2 YFSETQ. After removal of 0 bases from V and 1 base from J, the junction contained 12 bases not matched to a gene.

This clonotype was seen a handful of times. The J gene is TRBJ1-3, the V gene TRBV6-1; weak D call: TRBD1 (5 bases). This CDR3 region has 15 residues. Germline-derived CDR1 and CDR2 are MNHNS and SASEGT. V was trimmed by 3 bases and J by 0 bases, leaving 9 bases between them. CDR3 in amino acids: CASSDTGYSGNTIYF. The CDR3 DNA is TGTGCCAGCAGTGATACAGGATACTCTGGAAACACCATATATTTT.

This clonotype was picked up a small number of times. The chain recombines TRBV29-1 with TRBJ2-7; D might be TRBD2 (6 bases). This CDR3 has 13 residues. V lost 0 bases and J 2 bases, leaving 8 bases between the germline ends. Germline V gene lookup returns CDR1 SQVTM and CDR2 ANQGSEA. CDR3 coding DNA: TGCAGCGTTGAAGAGCGGGGAACCTACGAGCAGTACTTC. Translation gives CSVEERGTYEQYF.

V gene TRBV3-1 combines with J gene TRBJ1-2; 10 nucleotides align to TRBD1. This CDR3 comprises 14 residues. Germline CDR1 is LGHDT and CDR2 is YNNKEL (reference sequence). After removal of 3 bases from V and 5 bases from J, the junction contained 3 bases not matched to a gene. CDR3 in DNA: TGTGCCAGCAGCCACGGGGACAGGGGTTATGGCTACACCTTC. Protein: CASSHGDRGYGYTF.

The chain combines TRBV7-9 with TRBJ2-5; 9 nucleotides align to TRBD2. The V segment lost 5 bases and the J segment 7 bases; nucleotides outside the gene matches: 23. The CDR3 is made up of 19 amino acids. Per germline, CDR1 SEHNR and CDR2 FQNEAQ (reference sequence). The CDR3 spells CASSPILQLAGSSQGTQYF. CDR3 nucleotide sequence: TGTGCCAGCAGCCCCATACTCCAACTAGCGGGTTCGTCGCAGGGGACCCAGTACTTC.

J is TRBJ1-5 and V is TRBV29-1, with a possible D match to TRBD1 (6 bases). Germline assignment: CDR1 SQVTM and CDR2 ANQGSEA. The CDR3 is 15 amino acids. Trimming left V 4 bases short and J 6 bases short, with 19 bases between. CDR3 protein: CSVAWGQQGGQPQHF. The CDR3 DNA reads TGCAGCGTTGCTTGGGGCCAACAAGGGGGTCAGCCCCAGCATTTT.

The chain links TRBV5-5 to TRBJ1-2; perhaps TRBD1 as D (5 bases). Germline V CDR1 and CDR2: SGHKS, YYEKEE (reference sequence). The CDR3 extends over 14 amino acids. The V gene lost 0 bases and the J gene lost 8 bases, with 14 bases spanning the gap. CDR3: CASSLDGGAVGYTF. In DNA, the CDR3 is TGTGCCAGCAGCTTGGATGGGGGAGCGGTCGGCTACACCTTC.

A few counts support this clonotype. The rearrangement uses TRBV19 and TRBJ2-2; the match to TRBD2 covers 11 bases. The germline V gene has CDR1 LNHDA and CDR2 SQIVND (reference sequence). Losses at the gene ends were 5 bases for V and 3 bases for J; bases not matched to a gene: 20. The CDR3 is made up of 21 amino acids. The CDR3 reads CASSSPARLAGGRDDTGELFF. CDR3 nucleotide sequence: TGTGCCAGTAGTTCCCCCGCAAGGCTAGCGGGAGGTCGGGATGACACCGGGGAGCTGTTTTTT.